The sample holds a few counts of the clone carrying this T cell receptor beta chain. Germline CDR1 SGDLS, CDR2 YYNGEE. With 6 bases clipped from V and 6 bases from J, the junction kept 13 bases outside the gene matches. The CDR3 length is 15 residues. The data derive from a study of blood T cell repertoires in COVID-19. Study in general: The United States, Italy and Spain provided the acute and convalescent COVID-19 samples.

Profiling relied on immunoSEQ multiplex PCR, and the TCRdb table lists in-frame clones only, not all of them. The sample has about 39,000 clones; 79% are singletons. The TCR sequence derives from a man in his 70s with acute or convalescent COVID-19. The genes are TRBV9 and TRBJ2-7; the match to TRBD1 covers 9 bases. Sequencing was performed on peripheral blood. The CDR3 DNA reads TGTGCCAGCAACAAAGGGGGGACAGGGCTGGGCGAGCAGTACTTC. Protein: CASNKGGTGLGEQYF.